This T cell receptor (beta chain) was profiled in a study of control samples from healthy donors and cancer patients. Assay used: immunoSEQ multiplex PCR; TCRdb lists only in-frame clones, some missing. The sample has 150,000 to 200,000 clones; 90% to 95% are singletons. V was pared by 2 bases and J by 2 bases, with 7 bases between. Germline V gene sequence: CDR1 MGHDK, CDR2 SYGVNS. The CDR3 runs to 14 residues. What was sequenced was blood. The clonotype was recovered from a man aged 18 to 29 in good health. The chain couples TRBV25-1 to TRBJ1-5; no definite D call. Here the CDR3 DNA reads TGTGCCAGCAGTGAACCGGGAGGCAATCAGCCCCAGCATTTT. Translating it yields CASSEPGGNQPQHF. Together with reference TRBV25-1 and TRBJ1-5, the CDR3 gives the full variable domain: EADIYQTPRYLVIGTGKKITLECSQTMGHDKMYWYQQDPGMELHLIHYSYGVNSTEKGDLSSESTVSRIRTEHFPLTLESARPSHTSQYLCASSEPGGNQPQHFGDGTRLSIL.